One sample yielded the 5 T cell receptor beta chains listed below, sequenced in a study of blood T cell repertoires in COVID-19. TCRdb keeps only in-frame clones here, not all; method: immunoSEQ multiplex PCR. Altogether approximately 200,000 clones are present, about 83% being singletons, with the ten largest covering 5.5% to 7.5%. Sequenced material: peripheral blood. These receptors were obtained from a man in his fifties or sixties who had recovered from COVID-19.

The chain joins TRBV30 to TRBJ1-2, with D perhaps matching TRBD1 (5 bases). The germline V and J ends were trimmed by 3 bases and 8 bases, with 19 bases remaining between them. The CDR3 consists of 14 residues. Germline V CDR1 and CDR2: GTSNPN, SVGIG (reference sequence). DNA for the CDR3: TGTGCCTGGAGGCAACACTCGACAGTGAGCGGCTACACCTTC. Translation gives CAWRQHSTVSGYTF.

This clone showed up just once. This chain connects TRBV20-1 to TRBJ1-1, with D possibly being TRBD1 (6 bases). The V end was cut by 3 bases, the J end by 5 bases, with 16 bases between. This CDR3 region has 14 residues. Germline V gene sequence: CDR1 DFQATT, CDR2 SNEGSKA (reference sequence). The CDR3 spells CSASGGGRETEAFF. CDR3 bases: TGCAGTGCTAGTGGAGGGGGGAGGGAGACTGAAGCTTTCTTT.

The chain uses TRBV2 and TRBJ2-7, with D perhaps matching TRBD1 (6 bases). The germline V and J ends were trimmed by 2 bases and 4 bases, with 12 bases remaining between them. Germline CDR1 SNHLY, CDR2 FYNNEI. The CDR3 is 14 residues long. The CDR3 DNA is TGTGCCAGCAGTGAACAGGGGCCAGCATACGAGCAGTACTTC. Translated: CASSEQGPAYEQYF.

CDR3 region: CAWSSGTGAVSGYQPQHF. Written as DNA, the CDR3 is TGTGCCTGGAGTTCCGGGACAGGGGCTGTCTCAGGTTATCAGCCCCAGCATTTT. This chain connects TRBV30 to TRBJ1-5; 10 bases are a match to TRBD1. CDR1 is GTSNPN and CDR2 is SVGIG in the germline V gene (reference sequence). J was trimmed by 5 bases and V by 2 bases; bases with no gene match: 15. The CDR3 sequence is 18 residues long.

This clone was found once. This rearrangement joins TRBV10-1 to TRBJ2-7, with D unresolved. V was pared by 2 bases and J by 5 bases, with 10 bases between. Germline loops: CDR1 WNHNN, CDR2 SYGVQD (reference sequence). The CDR3 is made up of 13 amino acids. The CDR3 here is CASSENLGDEQYF. The CDR3 DNA follows: TGCGCCAGCAGTGAGAACCTAGGAGACGAGCAGTACTTC.